This T cell receptor (beta chain) was captured by sequencing in a study of blood T cell repertoires in COVID-19. Study-level background: Both acute and convalescent COVID-19 samples were obtained from the United States, Italy and Spain. From T cells, B-cell-depleted T cells, or PBMCs came the material, which was cDNA or gDNA.

The junction had 5 bases not matched to a gene; V was cut back by 3 bases and J by 1 base. Germline values: CDR1 MDHEN, CDR2 SYDVKM. There are 15 residues in the CDR3. In the 2 weeks before study entry, exposed participants met a COVID-19 case, which was PCR-confirmed or clinician-diagnosed. This table comes from immunoSEQ multiplex PCR, and its TCRdb copy is limited to in-frame clones, with some not included. This sample has approximately 300,000 clones, with 75% to 90% found just once. The V and J genes are TRBV28 and TRBJ2-7; 8 bases are shared with TRBD2. Sequenced material: PBMCs or T cells enriched from blood (not recorded which). This TCR came from a woman aged 25 to 39 who had been exposed to COVID-19. The CDR3 loop reads CASSFGGTRSYEQYF. CDR3 nucleotide sequence: TGTGCCAGCAGTTTTGGGGGGACTAGGTCCTACGAGCAGTACTTC.